The 31 T cell receptor beta chains in this list originate from one sample, sequenced in a study of radiotherapy plus CTLA-4 blockade in lung cancer. The data were produced by immunoSEQ multiplex PCR, yet TCRdb's version contains in-frame clones alone and is incomplete. Here the sample spans tens of thousands of clones, around 79% being singletons. The material sequenced was peripheral blood, taken from a patient treated with radiotherapy plus ipilimumab. The origin of the receptors is a human donor with non-small cell lung cancer who had a partial response to radiotherapy plus ipilimumab. Some clones in this sample may be carry-over from other donors' samples.

The V and J genes are TRBV2 and TRBJ2-3; D might be TRBD1 (5 bases). Looked up from germline, CDR1 is SNHLY and CDR2 is FYNNEI. Trimming stripped 9 bases from V and 1 base from J, with 17 bases between. The CDR3 has 15 amino acids. The CDR3 is CASKTGAGRTDTQYF. The CDR3 DNA is TGTGCCAGTAAAACAGGTGCCGGGCGCACAGATACGCAGTATTTT.

The V call is TRBV4-1, the J call TRBJ2-5; D may be TRBD2 (7 bases). Germline-derived CDR1 and CDR2 are MGHRA and YSYEKL. Deletions cut 0 bases from V and 5 bases from J, with 13 bases between. The CDR3 covers 15 residues. In DNA form, the CDR3 reads TGCGCCAGCAGCCAAGAGGGGGCGGGAGCCGAGACCCAGTACTTC. It specifies CASSQEGAGAETQYF.

The CDR3 DNA reads as TGTGCCGGCATAGGCGGGAGCAATCAGCCCCAGCATTTT. Its protein is CAGIGGSNQPQHF. The rearrangement links TRBV19 to TRBJ1-5; D not resolved. In germline, CDR1 is LNHDA, CDR2 SQIVND (reference sequence). Trimming pared 11 bases from V and 1 base from J, leaving 12 bases between. The CDR3 consists of 13 residues. Combining the CDR3 with reference TRBV19 and TRBJ1-5 gives the whole variable domain DGGITQSPKYLFRKEGQNVTLSCEQNLNHDAMYWYRQDPGQGLRLIYYSQIVNDFQKGDIAEGYSVSREKKESFPLTVTSAQKNPTAFYLCAGIGGSNQPQHFGDGTRLSIL.

The chain is built from TRBV7-3 and TRBJ2-7; a weak D match, TRBD2 (5 bases). Germline loops: CDR1 SGHTA, CDR2 FQGTGA. The V end was cut by 5 bases, the J end by 5 bases, with 19 bases between. The CDR3 runs to 15 residues. The CDR3 region has the DNA TGTGCCAGCAGCATCGCGGGTCTTACATCCGACGAGCAGTACTTC. Protein: CASSIAGLTSDEQYF. Filled out from reference TRBV7-3 and TRBJ2-7, the complete variable domain reads GAGVSQTPSNKVTEKGKYVELRCDPISGHTALYWYRQSLGQGPEFLIYFQGTGAADDSGLPNDRFFAVRPEGSVSTLKIQRTERGDSAVYLCASSIAGLTSDEQYFGPGTRLTVT.

The V call is TRBV28, the J call TRBJ1-6; possible D gene TRBD1, 6 bases. This CDR3 has 15 residues. The germline V and J ends were trimmed by 9 bases and 9 bases, with 21 bases remaining between them. Germline V gives CDR1 MDHEN, CDR2 SYDVKM. CDR3 residues: CASGGPSRPGSPLHF. The CDR3 nucleotides are TGTGCCAGTGGGGGCCCCTCGCGCCCGGGTTCACCCCTCCACTTT.

The chain joins TRBV27 to TRBJ1-3; tentatively, D is TRBD1 (6 bases). Trimming took off 6 bases at V and 1 base at J, with 10 bases between the two ends. The V gene's germline CDR1 is MNHEY and CDR2 SMNVEV (reference sequence). The CDR3 has 14 amino acids. CDR3 sequence: CASSLTGSGNTIYF. The CDR3 DNA reads TGTGCCAGCAGCTTAACAGGGTCTGGAAACACCATATATTTT.

The chain joins TRBV2 to TRBJ2-1, with 10 nucleotides matching TRBD1. The germline V gene has CDR1 SNHLY and CDR2 FYNNEI. CDR3 length equals 14 residues. V lost 9 bases and J lost 8; bases outside the gene matches: 10. This CDR3 reads CASAGTGVWDEQFF. The CDR3 DNA reads as TGTGCCAGTGCCGGGACAGGGGTCTGGGATGAGCAGTTCTTC. Full variable domain (missing parts from reference TRBV2 and TRBJ2-1): EPEVTQTPSHQVTQMGQEVILRCVPISNHLYFYWYRQILGQKVEFLVSFYNNEISEKSEIFDDQFSVERPDGSNFTLKIRSTKLEDSAMYFCASAGTGVWDEQFFGPGTRLTVL.

The chain has TRBV7-8 and TRBJ2-1; no definite D call. Germline CDR1 SGHVS, CDR2 FQNEAQ. There are 18 residues in the CDR3. Deletions cut 0 bases from V and 4 bases from J, with 19 bases between. Written as DNA, the CDR3 is TGTGCCAGCAGCTTAGCGGCCCTCATGGCGCCAGGTTACAATGAGCAGTTCTTC. This translates into CASSLAALMAPGYNEQFF. Using reference TRBV7-8 and TRBJ2-1 for the parts outside the CDR3, the full variable domain is GAGVSQSPRYKVAKRGQDVALRCDPISGHVSLFWYQQALGQGPEFLTYFQNEAQLDKSGLPSDRFFAERPEGSVSTLKIQRTQQEDSAVYLCASSLAALMAPGYNEQFFGPGTRLTVL.

The chain recombines TRBV2 with TRBJ2-7; weak D call: TRBD2 (7 bases). Germline assignment: CDR1 SNHLY and CDR2 FYNNEI. With 4 bases removed from V and 4 bases from J, the gap between germline ends came to 11 bases. CDR3 length: 13 amino acids. The CDR3 sequence: CASSAGGEYEQYF. DNA of the CDR3: TGTGCCAGCAGTGCGGGGGGCGAGTACGAGCAGTACTTC.

The table lists this clone with a few counts. The chain has TRBV30 and TRBJ2-6, with a possible D match to TRBD1 (6 bases). The CDR3 spans 16 residues. The V gene lost 1 base and the J gene lost 0 bases, with 10 bases spanning the gap. Germline V CDR1 and CDR2: GTSNPN, SVGIG (reference sequence). CDR3 bases: TGTGCCTGGAGTGCTACAGGGCGCTCTGGGGCCAACGTCCTGACTTTC. Translation gives CAWSATGRSGANVLTF.

CDR3 amino acids: CASSQTLDTQYF. DNA of the CDR3: TGTGCCAGCAGCCAGACACTAGATACGCAGTATTTT. The V and J genes are TRBV5-5 and TRBJ2-3; D gene uncertain. The CDR3 runs 12 residues. The V gene lost 4 bases and the J gene lost 5 bases, with 8 bases spanning the gap. CDR1 and CDR2 (germline): SGHKS, YYEKEE (reference sequence).

This clone showed up just a few times. This CDR3 reads CASSLERETQYF. CDR3 in DNA: TGTGCCAGCAGTTTAGAGAGAGAGACCCAGTACTTC. The chain recombines TRBV2 with TRBJ2-5; D unclear. The CDR3 is made up of 12 amino acids. Germline-derived CDR1 and CDR2 are SNHLY and FYNNEI. V was cut by 5 bases and J by 4 bases, with 8 bases left in between.

This clone was seen only once. The V gene is TRBV28, the J gene TRBJ2-5; TRBD1 matches at 10 bases. The closer fit of TRBJ2-7 to the DNA end suggests the J call may be wrong. Germline values: CDR1 MDHEN, CDR2 SYDVKM. The CDR3 totals 15 residues. The CDR3 sequence: CASSRPGTGAYEQYF. The CDR3 nucleotides are TGTGCCAGCAGTCGTCCCGGGACAGGGGCCTACGAGCAGTACTTC.

V and J are TRBV9 and TRBJ2-1, with TRBD1 as a possible D gene (5 bases). This CDR3 is built from 13 residues. The V gene's germline CDR1 is SGDLS and CDR2 YYNGEE. With 0 bases removed from V and 10 bases from J, the gap between germline ends came to 11 bases. CDR3 coding DNA: TGTGCCAGCAGCGTAGCTTTGTGGGGCGAGCAGTTCTTC. It specifies CASSVALWGEQFF.

This chain connects TRBV5-4 to TRBJ1-1; tentative D call: TRBD1 (5 bases). The CDR3 has 14 amino acids. With 1 base removed from V and 2 bases from J, the gap between germline ends came to 9 bases. Germline V lookup: CDR1 SGHNT, CDR2 YYREEE (reference sequence). CDR3 coding DNA: TGTGCCAGCAGCTTGATCGGGGGTAACACTGAAGCTTTCTTT. Protein: CASSLIGGNTEAFF.

The CDR3 is CASSVRDPRGEQYF. Here the CDR3 DNA reads TGTGCCAGCAGCGTGAGGGACCCCCGGGGGGAGCAGTACTTC. This chain links TRBV6-5 with TRBJ2-7, with D possibly matching TRBD2 (6 bases). Trimming took 6 bases from V and 7 from J, leaving 19 bases between them. Germline CDR1 reads MNHEY; CDR2 reads SVGAGI. The CDR3 length is 14 residues.

The J gene is TRBJ2-6, the V gene TRBV6-1; 7 bases line up with TRBD1. Germline lookup yields CDR1 MNHNS and CDR2 SASEGT. There are 15 residues in the CDR3. V shed 8 bases and J 0 bases; nucleotides not matched to a gene: 4. CDR3 bases: TGTGCCAGCCGGGACAGCTACTCTGGGGCCAACGTCCTGACTTTC. It is translated as CASRDSYSGANVLTF.

This clone appeared a single time. The chain recombines TRBV19 with TRBJ1-1; 9 nucleotides match TRBD1. V lost 6 bases and J lost 1; bases outside the gene matches: 12. CDR1 is LNHDA, CDR2 SQIVND, per germline (reference sequence). This CDR3 spans 17 amino acids. CDR3 nucleotides: TGTGCCAGTAGGAAGGGACAGGGCGGCAGTACGAACACTGAAGCTTTCTTT. Protein product: CASRKGQGGSTNTEAFF.

A word on this clone: At the DNA level, this CDR3 is encoded by other sequences in the same sample as well. This sequence joins TRBV7-2 and TRBJ1-5; 7 nucleotides line up with TRBD1. Germline V gene data show CDR1 as SGHTA and CDR2 as FQGNSA. V lost 1 base to trimming and J lost 4 bases; unmatched junction nucleotides: 1. CDR3 size: 14 residues. In nucleotides, the CDR3 is TGTGCCAGCAGCTTAGGACAGGGAAATCAGCCCCAGCATTTT. Protein: CASSLGQGNQPQHF.

The rearrangement joins TRBV10-3 to TRBJ1-1; D is possibly TRBD1 (5 bases). The V gene lost 0 bases and the J gene lost 4 bases, with 12 bases spanning the gap. The CDR3 sequence is 15 residues long. Germline CDR1 ENHRY, CDR2 SYGVKD. The CDR3 bases are TGTGCCATCAGTGAGTCAGCTGGGGCCAGCACTGAAGCTTTCTTT. Translating it yields CAISESAGASTEAFF.

The chain carries TRBV5-1 and TRBJ2-2; no definite D call. This CDR3 is built from 15 residues. Trimming took 2 bases from V and 0 from J, leaving 8 bases between them. The germline V gene has CDR1 SGHRS and CDR2 YFSETQ. This CDR3 is CASSLSTANTGELFF. CDR3 DNA: TGCGCCAGCAGCTTAAGCACAGCGAACACCGGGGAGCTGTTTTTT.

This sequence joins TRBV5-8 and TRBJ2-1; 8 bases line up with TRBD1. CDR1 and CDR2 from the germline V gene are SGHTS and YDEGEE. The CDR3 spans 16 residues. Losses at the gene ends were 4 bases for V and 0 bases for J; bases not matched to a gene: 6. This CDR3 reads CASSGQGISSYNEQFF. The CDR3, as DNA: TGTGCCAGCAGCGGACAGGGAATAAGCTCCTACAATGAGCAGTTCTTC.

The chain combines TRBV7-2 with TRBJ2-1; 9 nucleotides line up with TRBD1. The J segment lost 5 bases and the V segment lost 3 bases, leaving 5 bases of the junction unmatched. The CDR3 is 15 amino acids. In germline, CDR1 is SGHTA, CDR2 FQGNSA. The CDR3 bases are TGTGCCAGCAGCTTCACCGGGACAGGGAACAATGAGCAGTTCTTC. Translating gives CASSFTGTGNNEQFF.

This chain links TRBV5-4 with TRBJ1-2, with TRBD1 as a possible D gene (5 bases). Trimming pared 0 bases from V and 8 bases from J, leaving 11 bases between. This CDR3 contains 13 residues. Germline V gene lookup returns CDR1 SGHNT and CDR2 YYREEE (reference sequence). The CDR3 bases are TGTGCCAGCAGCTTGGTGGCGGGACGGGGCTACACCTTC. As protein: CASSLVAGRGYTF.

Only one count was recorded for this clone. This CDR3 reads CASSLLPSGSGNTIYF. In DNA, the CDR3 is TGTGCCAGCAGCCTTCTCCCCTCAGGATCTGGAAACACCATATATTTT. The chain joins TRBV5-6 to TRBJ1-3; D unclear. The germline V gene encodes CDR1 SGHDT and CDR2 YYEEEE. There are 16 residues in the CDR3. V was cut by 4 bases and J by 1 base, with 15 bases left in between. The full variable domain, completed using reference TRBV5-6 and TRBJ1-3, is DAGVTQSPTHLIKTRGQQVTLRCSPKSGHDTVSWYQQALGQGPQFIFQYYEEEERQRGNFPDRFSGHQFPNYSSELNVNALLLGDSALYLCASSLLPSGSGNTIYFGEGSWLTVV.

The chain combines TRBV7-2 with TRBJ2-3; 9 bases align to TRBD1. CDR1 and CDR2 from the germline V gene are SGHTA and FQGNSA. The CDR3 runs to 17 residues. V shed 2 bases, J shed 2 bases, and the junction held 8 bases outside the gene matches. DNA for the CDR3: TGTGCCAGCAGCTTAACCCGGACAGGGGCCCTCACAGATACGCAGTATTTT. Translating it yields CASSLTRTGALTDTQYF.

The V call is TRBV4-2, the J call TRBJ2-7; the D gene is possibly TRBD2 (5 bases). Trimming left V 0 bases short and J 0 bases short, with 9 bases between. Looked up from germline, CDR1 is LGHNA and CDR2 is YNFKEQ. The CDR3 is 15 residues long. Here the CDR3 reads CASSQEYGDSYEQYF. Here the CDR3 DNA reads TGTGCCAGCAGCCAAGAATACGGGGACTCCTACGAGCAGTACTTC.

The J gene is TRBJ1-1, the V gene TRBV29-1, with TRBD1 matching over 7 bases. This CDR3 is 11 amino acids long. CDR1 SQVTM and CDR2 ANQGSEA come from the germline V gene. J was trimmed by 11 bases and V by 3 bases; bases with no gene match: 6. CDR3 coding DNA: TGCAGCGTTGACGAACAGGGGTTTGCTTTCTTT. The encoded protein is CSVDEQGFAFF.

V usage is TRBV30 and J usage is TRBJ2-7; 9 bases agree with TRBD1. The CDR3 loop spans 15 amino acids. The V gene end was trimmed by 3 bases and the J gene end by 6 bases; junction bases not matched to a gene: 12. Germline V gene lookup returns CDR1 GTSNPN and CDR2 SVGIG (reference sequence). CDR3 region: CAWSDGGQGWFEQYF. In DNA form, the CDR3 reads TGTGCCTGGAGCGACGGGGGACAGGGATGGTTCGAGCAGTACTTC.

The rearrangement links TRBV6-4 to TRBJ2-1, with 9 bases matching TRBD2. Germline loops: CDR1 MRHNA, CDR2 SNTAGT. J gave up 2 bases and V 2 bases, and 13 bases lay outside the gene matches. The CDR3 is 19 residues long. The CDR3 protein is CASSDTRGRGGSTYNEQFF. In DNA form, the CDR3 reads TGTGCCAGCAGTGACACCCGTGGGCGGGGGGGGTCGACCTACAATGAGCAGTTCTTC.

Of note for this clone: This may stem from a read error, because a much larger clone lies one nucleotide away. Other DNA sequences of this sample code for an identical CDR3. This chain joins TRBV28 and TRBJ1-6, with D maybe TRBD1 (6 bases). CDR1 and CDR2 from the germline V gene are MDHEN and SYDVKM. The CDR3 covers 18 residues. The CDR3 here is CASSPPGHNPTYNSPLHF. The CDR3 coding sequence is TGTGCCAGCAGCCCCCCGGGACACAACCCCACCTATAATTCCCCCCTCCACTTT. The full variable domain, its missing parts supplied by reference TRBV28 and TRBJ1-6, is DVKVTQSSRYLVKRTGEKVFLECVQDMDHENMFWYRQDPGLGLRLIYFSYDVKMKEKGDIPEGYSVSREKKERFSLILESASTNQTSMYLCASSPPGHNPTYNSPLHFGNGTRLTVT.